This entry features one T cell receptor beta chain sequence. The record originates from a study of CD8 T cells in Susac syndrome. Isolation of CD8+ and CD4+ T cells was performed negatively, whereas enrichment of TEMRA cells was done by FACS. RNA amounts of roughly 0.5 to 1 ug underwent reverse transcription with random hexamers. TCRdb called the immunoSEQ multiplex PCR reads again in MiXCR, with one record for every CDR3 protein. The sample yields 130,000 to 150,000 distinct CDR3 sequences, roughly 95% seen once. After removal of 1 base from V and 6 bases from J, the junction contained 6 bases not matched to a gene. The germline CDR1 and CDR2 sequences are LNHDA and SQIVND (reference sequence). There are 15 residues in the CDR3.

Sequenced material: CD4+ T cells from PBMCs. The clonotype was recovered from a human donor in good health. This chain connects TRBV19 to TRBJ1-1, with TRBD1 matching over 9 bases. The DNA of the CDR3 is TGTGCCAGTAGTATAGGGACAGGGGTTTGGGCTGAAGCTTTCTTT. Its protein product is CASSIGTGVWAEAFF.